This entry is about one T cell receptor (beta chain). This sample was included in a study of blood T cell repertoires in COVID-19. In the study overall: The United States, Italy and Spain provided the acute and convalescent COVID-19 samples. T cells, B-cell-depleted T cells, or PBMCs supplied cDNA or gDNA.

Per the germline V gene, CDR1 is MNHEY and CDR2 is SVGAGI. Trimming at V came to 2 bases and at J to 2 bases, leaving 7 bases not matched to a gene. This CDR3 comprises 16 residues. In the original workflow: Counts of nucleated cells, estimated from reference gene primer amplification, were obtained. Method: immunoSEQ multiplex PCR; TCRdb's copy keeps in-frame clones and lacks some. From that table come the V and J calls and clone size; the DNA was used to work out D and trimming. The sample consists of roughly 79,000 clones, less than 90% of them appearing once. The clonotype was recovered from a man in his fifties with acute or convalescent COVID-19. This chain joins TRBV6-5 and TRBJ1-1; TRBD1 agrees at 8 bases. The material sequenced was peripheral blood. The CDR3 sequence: CASSYRTGRGNTEAFF. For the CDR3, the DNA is TGTGCCAGCAGTTACCGGACAGGGAGAGGTAACACTGAAGCTTTCTTT.